This T cell receptor (beta chain) was identified during a study of cytomegalovirus exposure and HLA in healthy donors (dated by TCRdb to 2015 to 2018). Regarding the research as a whole: The 666 repertoires of the first cohort and the 120 validation repertoires were produced on the same platform, according to a later analysis. The study was designed to test whether signatures of past pathogen exposure could be identified by cataloging public T cell receptors. Besides the first cohort of hundreds of subjects, a separate validation cohort made up of over a hundred different subjects was used. The study combined high-throughput TCR immunosequencing, statistical association of individual TCRs with disease status, and machine learning to predict cytomegalovirus infection status.

A remark on this clone: Its antigen specificity is not known. One base away there is no much larger clone; base qualities are not given.

Library generation was performed with the immunoSEQ multiplex PCR assay. Concerning the study's data processing: A statistical classification framework was built for diagnosing cytomegalovirus status from the catalog of TCR beta chain sequences. Here the immuneACCESS table is served through TCRdb, limited to in-frame sequences with V and J called. Missing clones are a known gap in these copies; in checked studies unresolved V genes cover under half, and the rest lacks a known reason. V and J calls and clone size are as listed in that table; D and trimming were resolved from the DNA. Across this sample there are under 250,000 clones, with over 80% seen only once. Roughly 5.4% of the sample goes to the ten largest clones. The donors were included in the validation cohort of 100 to 150 subjects, a group kept apart from the approximately 650-subject first cohort. The CDR3 sequence holds 13 residues, the cysteine and phenylalanine included. Only the CDR3 DNA stays, 39 bases, in frame from base 1. Reading the germline V gene gives CDR1 SGHRS and CDR2 YFSETQ. The junction shows trimming of 4 bases on V and 0 bases on J, plus 7 bases between the germline ends.

Beyond this particular receptor, the publication reports: The classifier was reported to diagnose cytomegalovirus status with high specificity and sensitivity in both the original and validation cohorts. Three of the identified cytomegalovirus-associated TCR beta chains were confirmed in vitro to be specific for cytomegalovirus antigens. The authors suggested that the approach could potentially be extended to other disease states and immunological phenotypes. Of the cluster scores, 94% were above 0 in a later analysis, which found that TCRs clustered in the first cohort also tended to co-occur in the 120 or so validation repertoires. Across donors, most TCR sequences were observed very rarely, whereas some public TCRs were present in many individuals. A later analysis had no HLA typing for the validation cohort, so co-occurrence there was scored across all 130 or so repertoires. In the study, about 150 TCR beta chains were listed as associated with cytomegalovirus.

The clonotype originates from a young woman in good health and CMV-seronegative. The chain uses TRBV5-1 and TRBJ1-1, with the D gene uncertain. Sequenced: PBMCs. The DNA sequence is as follows: TGCGCCAGCAGCGGATCTGTGAACACTGAAGCTTTCTTT. This is translated as CASSGSVNTEAFF.